This is a list of T cell receptor beta chains from one sample in a study of blood T cell repertoires in COVID-19. Repertoires were generated with immunoSEQ multiplex PCR, while TCRdb's copy carries only in-frame clones and drops some. The sample lists 200,000 to 250,000 clones, approximately 81% occurring once. Sequenced material: peripheral blood. Every receptor here comes from a woman aged 80 or over with active or convalescent COVID-19. CDR3s include the opening cysteine and the closing phenylalanine or tryptophan. The D gene is left open where the match is weak. A clone size is listed for some rows: how often the clone was seen (once, few, many), or a class if it is expanded.

j_call,d_call,clone_size,v_call,cdr3_aa,cdr3_nt
TRBJ2-3,TRBD2,few,TRBV5-5,CASSASGAGTDTQYF,TGTGCCAGCAGCGCTAGCGGGGCGGGCACAGATACGCAGTATTTT
TRBJ2-3,TRBD2,-,TRBV19,CASRLMAGTSGRARDTQYF,TGTGCCAGTAGGCTAATGGCCGGGACTAGCGGGAGGGCCAGAGATACGCAGTATTTT
TRBJ2-1,TRBD2,-,TRBV5-1,CASFTSGGHNEQFF,TGCGCCAGCTTCACTAGCGGGGGCCACAATGAGCAGTTCTTC
TRBJ2-5,TRBD1,-,TRBV10-3,CAIRDSSETQYF,TGTGCCATTCGGGACAGTAGCGAGACCCAGTACTTC
TRBJ2-1,-,-,TRBV9,CASSPRGAAYNEQFF,TGTGCCAGCAGCCCACGGGGGGCGGCCTACAATGAGCAGTTCTTC
TRBJ2-5,-,-,TRBV5-5,CASSLVTRETQYF,TGTGCCAGCAGCTTGGTGACAAGGGAGACCCAGTACTTC
TRBJ2-5,TRBD2,-,TRBV5-1,CASSSGTSGGAALETQYF,TGCGCCAGCAGCTCCGGGACTAGCGGGGGGGCGGCCCTAGAGACCCAGTACTTC
TRBJ1-2,-,-,TRBV3-1/TRBV3-2,CASSHLGSYGYTF,TGTGCCAGCAGCCACCTGGGCTCTTATGGCTACACCTTC
TRBJ2-1,TRBD2,few,TRBV25-1,CASSGGRGRARDEQFF,TGTGCCAGCAGTGGAGGCCGCGGGAGGGCGAGAGATGAGCAGTTCTTC
TRBJ2-2,TRBD2,-,TRBV19,CASSPGLAGGRGTGELFF,TGTGCCAGTAGTCCGGGACTAGCGGGGGGGCGAGGCACCGGGGAGCTGTTTTTT
TRBJ2-1,TRBD1,-,TRBV7-9,CASRLQRTGYNEQFF,TGTGCCAGCAGGCTACAAAGGACAGGGTACAATGAGCAGTTCTTC
TRBJ1-5,TRBD1,few,TRBV19,CASSIAGTGGFQPQHF,TGTGCCAGTAGTATTGCCGGGACAGGGGGTTTTCAGCCCCAGCATTTT
TRBJ1-2,TRBD1,-,TRBV4-3,CASSHGQGEKGGYTF,TGCGCCAGCAGCCACGGACAGGGGGAAAAAGGTGGCTACACCTTC
TRBJ2-5,-,-,TRBV5-4,CASTPSTEETQYF,TGTGCCAGCACCCCGTCCACAGAAGAGACCCAGTACTTC
TRBJ2-3,-,-,TRBV7-2,CASSLGRGSDTQYF,TGTGCCAGCAGCTTAGGGCGGGGCTCCGATACGCAGTATTTT
TRBJ1-6,TRBD1,-,TRBV2,CASSEAGQAFLPLHF,TGTGCCAGCAGTGAAGCGGGACAGGCTTTTCTTCCCCTCCACTTT
TRBJ2-7,-,-,TRBV5-1,CATSQGYSYEQYF,TGCGCCACTTCACAGGGCTACTCCTACGAGCAGTACTTC
TRBJ2-6,-,-,TRBV12-3/TRBV12-4,CASVNTFSVLTF,TGTGCCAGCGTCAACACGTTCAGCGTCCTGACTTTC
TRBJ1-4,TRBD1,-,TRBV28,CASRAQGAGNEKLFF,TGTGCCAGCAGGGCCCAGGGGGCGGGTAATGAAAAACTGTTTTTT
TRBJ2-1,TRBD2,-,TRBV11-2,CASSPSGTSGSENEQFF,TGTGCCAGCAGCCCCAGTGGGACTAGCGGGAGTGAGAATGAGCAGTTCTTC
TRBJ1-6,TRBD1,few,TRBV11-1,CASSFTGQGNSPLHF,TGTGCCAGCAGCTTCACGGGACAGGGAAATTCACCCCTCCACTTT
TRBJ2-1,TRBD1,-,TRBV7-9,CASSGTGSSYNEQFF,TGTGCCAGCAGCGGGACAGGGAGCTCCTACAATGAGCAGTTCTTC
TRBJ1-1,-,once,TRBV20-1,CSAGGTTEAFF,TGCAGTGCGGGCGGGACCACTGAAGCTTTCTTT
TRBJ2-1,-,-,TRBV18,CASSPLDEQFF,TGTGCCAGCTCTCCCTTAGATGAGCAGTTCTTC
TRBJ2-1,-,-,TRBV6-2/TRBV6-3,CASSNSRSYNEQFF,TGTGCCAGCAGTAACTCCCGCTCCTACAATGAGCAGTTCTTC
TRBJ2-3,TRBD2,-,TRBV7-3,CASSLTGRGEGDTQYF,TGTGCCAGCAGCTTAACAGGGAGGGGAGAAGGAGATACGCAGTATTTT
TRBJ2-7,-,few,TRBV6-1,CASSYRAGSYEQYF,TGTGCCAGCAGTTATAGGGCGGGGTCATACGAGCAGTACTTC
TRBJ1-1,TRBD1,-,TRBV12-5,CASGDPRGGHRGNTEAFF,TGTGCTAGTGGTGACCCCCGGGGCGGCCACAGGGGAAACACTGAAGCTTTCTTT
TRBJ2-3,TRBD2,-,TRBV4-3,CASSQVGLATSDTQYF,TGCGCCAGCAGCCAAGTTGGACTAGCAACCTCAGATACGCAGTATTTT
TRBJ2-5,TRBD1,-,TRBV5-1,CASSLAGGQGQETQYF,TGCGCCAGCAGCTTGGCCGGGGGACAGGGTCAAGAGACCCAGTACTTC
TRBJ2-5,-,-,TRBV15,CATSRGVVGTQETQYF,TGTGCCACCAGCAGAGGGGTTGTGGGGACTCAAGAGACCCAGTACTTC
TRBJ1-5,-,-,TRBV21-1,CASSKDCSNQPQHF,TGTGCCAGCAGCAAAGACTGTAGCAATCAGCCCCAGCATTTT
TRBJ2-6,TRBD1,-,TRBV3-1/TRBV3-2,CATPDRGITGANVLTF,TGTGCCACCCCCGACAGGGGCATCACTGGGGCCAACGTCCTGACTTTC
TRBJ2-1,TRBD2,few,TRBV18,CASSPGTIRELTYNEQFF,TGTGCCAGCTCGCCCGGGACTATCCGGGAGCTAACCTACAATGAGCAGTTCTTC
TRBJ2-5,-,-,TRBV5-1,CASSLGGGETQYF,TGCGCCAGCAGCTTGGGAGGGGGAGAGACCCAGTACTTC
TRBJ2-6,-,-,TRBV5-6,CASSPWGHGVGANVLTF,TGTGCCAGCAGCCCGTGGGGACACGGGGTTGGGGCCAACGTCCTGACTTTC
TRBJ2-1,TRBD1,once,TRBV28,CASSPPTGFGYEQFF,TGTGCCAGCAGTCCACCGACAGGGTTCGGCTATGAGCAGTTCTTC
TRBJ1-2,TRBD1,-,TRBV4-3,CASSQTGAYGYTF,TGCGCCAGCAGCCAGACAGGGGCCTATGGCTACACCTTC
TRBJ2-7,TRBD2,-,TRBV9,CASSAGLAGEVYEQYF,TGTGCCAGCAGCGCCGGACTAGCGGGAGAGGTCTACGAGCAGTACTTC
TRBJ2-3,TRBD2,-,TRBV4-2,CASSQGGGAGGPDTQYF,TGTGCCAGCAGTCAAGGGGGGGGAGCGGGAGGACCAGATACGCAGTATTTT
TRBJ2-7,TRBD2,-,TRBV27,CASSPLSGLAGMRAEQYF,TGTGCCAGCAGTCCCCTATCCGGACTAGCGGGGATGAGGGCCGAGCAGTACTTC
TRBJ1-2,-,few,TRBV18,CASSPLSKQAVGYTF,TGTGCCAGCTCACCACTCTCCAAACAAGCGGTTGGCTACACCTTC
TRBJ2-7,-,-,TRBV11-2,CASSLGGDGNEQYF,TGTGCCAGCAGCTTAGGCGGAGATGGTAACGAGCAGTACTTC
TRBJ2-7,-,-,TRBV28,CASSPGYEQYF,TGTGCCAGCAGTCCAGGCTACGAGCAGTACTTC
TRBJ2-1,-,-,TRBV6-2/TRBV6-3,CASSYSNSNEQFF,TGTGCCAGCAGTTACTCGAACTCCAATGAGCAGTTCTTC
TRBJ2-3,TRBD2,-,TRBV7-2,CASSFYGLAVSADTQYF,TGTGCCAGCAGCTTTTATGGACTAGCGGTTTCGGCAGATACGCAGTATTTT
TRBJ2-2,TRBD2,-,TRBV11-3,CASSAGLAGLWDTGELFF,TGTGCCAGCAGTGCGGGACTAGCGGGCTTGTGGGACACCGGGGAGCTGTTTTTT
TRBJ1-2,TRBD1,-,TRBV5-4,CASSLSTGGGYGYTF,TGTGCCAGCAGCTTATCGACAGGGGGTGGCTATGGCTACACCTTC
TRBJ2-7,-,-,TRBV20-1,CSASLGNEQYF,TGCAGTGCTAGTCTCGGTAACGAGCAGTACTTC
TRBJ1-2,-,once,TRBV7-3,CASSPTGEGGYTF,TGTGCCAGCAGCCCGACGGGGGAGGGAGGCTACACCTTC
TRBJ1-1,TRBD1,many,TRBV19,CASSPRDSVLAFF,TGTGCCAGTAGTCCCCGGGACAGTGTTTTAGCTTTCTTT
TRBJ1-6,-,-,TRBV28,CASSLFRSYNSPLHF,TGTGCCAGCAGTTTATTTCGCAGTTATAATTCACCCCTCCACTTT
TRBJ1-1,-,-,TRBV7-2,CASTSRWGLNTEAFF,TGTGCCAGCACCTCCCGGTGGGGGCTGAACACTGAAGCTTTCTTT
TRBJ2-5,TRBD1,-,TRBV19,CASSTGTEETQYF,TGTGCCAGTAGTACCGGGACAGAAGAGACCCAGTACTTC
TRBJ2-5,TRBD2,-,TRBV5-4,CASSAGLAETQYF,TGTGCCAGCAGCGCGGGACTAGCAGAGACCCAGTACTTC
TRBJ1-2,TRBD1,-,TRBV29-1,CSSTSGTGYGYTF,TGCAGCTCAACCTCCGGGACAGGGTATGGCTACACCTTC
TRBJ2-2,TRBD2,-,TRBV7-3,CASSFLGLAGNTGELFF,TGTGCCAGCAGCTTCCTCGGACTAGCGGGAAACACCGGGGAGCTGTTTTTT
TRBJ1-1,-,-,TRBV27,CASSLSPGGTEAFF,TGTGCCAGCAGTTTATCTCCAGGAGGCACTGAAGCTTTCTTT
TRBJ2-1,TRBD1,-,TRBV24-1,CATSDWGQGRGDEQFF,TGTGCCACCAGTGATTGGGGACAGGGGAGAGGAGATGAGCAGTTCTTC